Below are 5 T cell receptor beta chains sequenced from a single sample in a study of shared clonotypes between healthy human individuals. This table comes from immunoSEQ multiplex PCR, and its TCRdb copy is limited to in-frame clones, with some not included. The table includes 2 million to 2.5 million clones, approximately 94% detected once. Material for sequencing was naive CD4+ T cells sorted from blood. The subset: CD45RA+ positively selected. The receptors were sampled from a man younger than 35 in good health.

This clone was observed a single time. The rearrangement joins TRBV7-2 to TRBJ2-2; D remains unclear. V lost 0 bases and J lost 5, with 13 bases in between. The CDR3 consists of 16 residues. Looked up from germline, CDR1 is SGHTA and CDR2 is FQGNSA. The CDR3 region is CASSLASYFPTGELFF. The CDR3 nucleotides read TGTGCCAGCAGCTTAGCTAGCTACTTTCCGACCGGGGAGCTGTTTTTT.

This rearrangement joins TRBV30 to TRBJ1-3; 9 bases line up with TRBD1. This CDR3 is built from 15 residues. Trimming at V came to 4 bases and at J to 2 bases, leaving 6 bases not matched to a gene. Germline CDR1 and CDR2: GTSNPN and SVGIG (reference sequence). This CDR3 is CAWTRDRAPGNTIYF. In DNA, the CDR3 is TGTGCCTGGACGAGGGACAGGGCCCCTGGAAACACCATATATTTT.

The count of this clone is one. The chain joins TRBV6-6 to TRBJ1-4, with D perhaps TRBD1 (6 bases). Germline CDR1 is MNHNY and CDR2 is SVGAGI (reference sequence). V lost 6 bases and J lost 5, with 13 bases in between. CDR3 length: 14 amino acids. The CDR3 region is CASRFTGSNEKLFF. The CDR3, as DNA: TGTGCCAGCAGATTCACAGGGTCAAATGAAAAACTGTTTTTT.

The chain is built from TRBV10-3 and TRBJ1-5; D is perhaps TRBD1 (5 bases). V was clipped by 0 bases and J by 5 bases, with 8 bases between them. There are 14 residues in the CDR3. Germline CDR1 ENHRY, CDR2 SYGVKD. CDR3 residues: CAISESGEDQPQHF. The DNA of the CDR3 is TGTGCCATCAGTGAGTCGGGGGAGGATCAGCCCCAGCATTTT.

The CDR3 region is CASSQGQGFGYTF. CDR3 in DNA: TGTGCCAGCAGCCAGGGACAGGGGTTTGGCTACACCTTC. V is TRBV6-5 and J is TRBJ1-2, with 10 bases fitting TRBD1. This CDR3 region has 13 residues. The ends lost 6 bases at V and 7 bases at J; junction bases unmatched: 5. CDR1 and CDR2 (germline): MNHEY, SVGAGI.